This is a list of T cell receptor beta chains from one sample in a study of cytomegalovirus exposure and HLA in healthy donors. Libraries were prepared by immunoSEQ multiplex PCR; TCRdb keeps only in-frame clonotypes and omits some of them. The sample comprises 220,000 or so clones, 80% to 85% of which are singletons, and about 3% rests with the top ten. Source material: PBMCs. These receptors were collected from a woman aged 40 to 55 in good health and CMV-seronegative. The CDR3 runs from the conserved cysteine through the conserved F or W. D genes are given only for firm matches. The size of a clone is reported for some rows only, either as once, few or many, or as a class for expanded clones.

j_call	v_call	clone_size	d_call	cdr3_aa	cdr3_nt
TRBJ1-5	TRBV6-6	once	.	CASTDNMVRSNQPQHF	TGTGCCAGCACCGATAACATGGTGAGGAGCAATCAGCCCCAGCATTTT
TRBJ2-7	TRBV7-3	.	.	CASSLVASRTYEQYF	TGTGCCAGCAGCTTAGTAGCTAGCAGGACCTACGAGCAGTACTTC
TRBJ2-3	TRBV5-1	.	.	CASSFGQLRTDTQYF	TGCGCCAGCAGCTTTGGGCAGCTCCGCACAGATACGCAGTATTTT
TRBJ2-3	TRBV7-9	.	.	CASSKGGGTDTQYF	TGTGCCAGCAGCAAAGGGGGGGGTACAGATACGCAGTATTTT
TRBJ2-7	TRBV5-4	.	.	CASSPDLERHYEQYF	TGTGCCAGCAGCCCCGACCTAGAACGCCACTACGAGCAGTACTTC
TRBJ2-5	TRBV28	.	TRBD1	CASSASTRQGAGETQYF	TGTGCCAGCAGTGCCTCAACCCGACAGGGGGCGGGGGAGACCCAGTACTTC
TRBJ1-1	TRBV30	.	TRBD1	CACLNRQGPMNTEAFF	TGTGCCTGCCTCAATAGACAGGGCCCCATGAACACTGAAGCTTTCTTT
TRBJ1-2	TRBV7-2	once	TRBD1	CASSTGQGRNYGYTF	TGTGCCAGCAGCACCGGACAGGGGCGTAACTATGGCTACACCTTC
TRBJ2-1	TRBV11-3	.	TRBD2	CASSLSGRAYNEQFF	TGTGCCAGCAGCTTAAGCGGGAGGGCCTACAATGAGCAGTTCTTC
TRBJ2-5	TRBV27	.	TRBD1	CASSLTTGGGQETQYF	TGTGCCAGCAGTTTAACGACAGGGGGAGGCCAAGAGACCCAGTACTTC
TRBJ2-7	TRBV6-1	.	.	CASSDLYEQYF	TGTGCCAGCAGTGATCTTTACGAGCAGTACTTC
TRBJ1-4	TRBV5-1	.	TRBD1	CASSRGTVNEKLFF	TGCGCCAGCAGCCGCGGGACAGTTAACGAAAAACTGTTTTTT
TRBJ2-1	TRBV6-5	once	.	CASSSDGTYIGAQFF	TGTGCCAGCAGTTCCGACGGGACTTATATCGGGGCGCAGTTCTTC
TRBJ2-1	TRBV30	.	.	CALGGPPYNEQFF	TGTGCGCTGGGGGGTCCCCCCTACAATGAGCAGTTCTTC
TRBJ2-6	TRBV10-3	.	TRBD1	CAISGLTGTGSSGANVLTF	TGTGCCATCAGTGGATTGACCGGGACAGGGAGCTCTGGGGCCAACGTCCTGACTTTC
TRBJ1-1	TRBV10-1	few	.	CASSESATANTEAFF	TGCGCCAGCAGTGAGTCGGCGACAGCTAACACTGAAGCTTTCTTT
TRBJ2-1	TRBV4-2	.	TRBD1	CASSQPGQGLGEQFF	TGTGCCAGCAGCCAGCCGGGACAGGGATTAGGTGAGCAGTTCTTC
TRBJ2-7	TRBV7-9	.	TRBD1	CASSSPETGVREQYF	TGTGCCAGCAGCTCGCCAGAGACAGGGGTCCGCGAGCAGTACTTC
TRBJ1-2	TRBV23-1	few	TRBD1	CASSQARDREDGYTF	TGCGCCAGCAGTCAGGCTAGGGACAGGGAGGATGGCTACACCTTC
TRBJ1-1	TRBV2	few	TRBD1	CAIPQGPDEAFF	TGTGCCATACCACAGGGGCCGGATGAAGCTTTCTTT
TRBJ2-1	TRBV2	few	TRBD2	CASCPAAGVPGSYNEQFF	TGTGCCAGCTGTCCTGCAGCGGGAGTGCCGGGGTCCTACAATGAGCAGTTCTTC
TRBJ2-7	TRBV19	.	.	CASSITATYEQYF	TGTGCCAGTAGTATAACAGCAACCTACGAGCAGTACTTC
TRBJ1-2	TRBV27	.	.	CASSSGTWSYWGYTF	TGTGCCAGCAGTTCTGGGACATGGAGCTATTGGGGCTACACCTTC
TRBJ1-6	TRBV4-1	few	TRBD1	CASSQEILLQGALRSPLHF	TGCGCCAGCAGCCAAGAGATCCTACTACAGGGGGCGCTTAGATCACCCCTCCACTTT
TRBJ1-2	TRBV29-1	.	.	CSVEVIGGSVYGYTF	TGCAGCGTTGAGGTTATAGGGGGTTCCGTCTATGGCTACACCTTC
TRBJ1-1	TRBV7-9	.	.	CASSLQGLTEAFF	TGTGCCAGCAGCTTACAGGGCCTTACTGAAGCTTTCTTT
TRBJ1-1	TRBV7-2	.	.	CASSLSGMNTEAFF	TGTGCCAGCAGCCTCAGCGGGATGAACACTGAAGCTTTCTTT
TRBJ1-1	TRBV6-6	.	TRBD1	CASSLQGIGTEAFF	TGTGCCAGCAGTTTACAGGGGATCGGCACTGAAGCTTTCTTT
TRBJ1-4	TRBV18	.	.	CASSPPSQGGEKLFF	TGTGCCAGCTCACCACCTTCGCAGGGAGGCGAAAAACTGTTTTTT
TRBJ2-2	TRBV27	once	TRBD1	CASSGTGGTGELFF	TGTGCCAGCAGTGGGACAGGGGGCACCGGGGAGCTGTTTTTT
TRBJ2-5	TRBV6-5	.	.	CASSYSDIQETQYF	TGTGCCAGCAGTTACTCTGACATCCAAGAGACCCAGTACTTC
TRBJ2-7	TRBV19	.	TRBD1	CASSSPGQGGEQYF	TGTGCCAGTAGTTCGCCGGGACAGGGGGGCGAGCAGTACTTC
TRBJ1-2	TRBV7-2	few	TRBD1	CASSPRTGSLGYTF	TGTGCCAGCAGCCCCCGGACAGGGTCCCTTGGCTACACCTTC
TRBJ2-5	TRBV27	.	.	CASSLLGGGPQETQYF	TGTGCCAGCAGTTTACTGGGGGGAGGCCCACAAGAGACCCAGTACTTC
TRBJ2-1	TRBV5-6	.	.	CASSLESGVGGEQFF	TGTGCCAGCAGCTTGGAATCGGGAGTCGGCGGTGAGCAGTTCTTC
TRBJ2-5	TRBV11-1	.	TRBD2	CASSSNRDYRETQYF	TGTGCCAGCAGCAGCAACCGGGACTACCGGGAGACCCAGTACTTC
TRBJ1-3	TRBV7-3	.	TRBD1	CASSSRGQTSGNTIYF	TGTGCCAGCAGCTCCCGGGGACAGACCTCTGGAAACACCATATATTTT
TRBJ1-5	TRBV7-9	.	TRBD1	CASSMGQGNQPQHF	TGTGCCAGCAGCATGGGACAGGGCAACCAGCCCCAGCATTTT
TRBJ2-7	TRBV13	.	.	CASSRTITYEQYF	TGTGCCAGCAGCCGGACAATAACCTACGAGCAGTACTTC